The TCR beta chain described here comes from a study of T-cell reconstitution after alpha-beta-depleted transplantation in children listed by TCRdb under 2016. Broadly, across the study: The study quantitatively tracked T-cell immune reconstitution after TCRalphabeta/CD19-depleted allogeneic hematopoietic cell transplantation in children using TCR repertoire profiling. Study-wide conclusions, independent of this receptor: Apparently early alphabetaT-cell count recovery about two months after transplant reportedly relied on only several hundred rapidly expanded clones derived from non-depleted graft cells. The high TCRbeta diversity at day 60 in some patients was ascribed to recipient T cells and intrathymic progenitors that had survived conditioning. The frequencies of hyperexpanded clones fell over the following months, and after one year, T-cell counts and TCRbeta diversity were mostly attributed to newly produced T cells.

Libraries were made using PCR. The data were produced on an Illumina HiSeq 2500. To normalize quantification of the TCRbeta repertoire, the TCR libraries were built with molecular barcoding that relied on unique molecular identifiers. Starting from the raw public reads, TCRdb applied fastp trimming at Q25, assembled clones with MiXCR and retained in-frame beta chains. Every CDR3 protein is listed once, alongside the most common genes and DNA of its rows. The sample table lists around 370,000 distinct CDR3 sequences, under 20% of them with a count of one. About 41% of the sample rests with the top ten. As for this clonotype: The target of this receptor is not known. There are no base qualities to consult, and no much larger clone falls within one base.

What this sample's treatment or condition label stands for: allogeneic hematopoietic cell transplantation with graft depleted of TCRalphabeta T cells and CD19 B cells. Transplant recipients were children who received TCRalphabeta/CD19-depleted allogeneic hematopoietic cell grafts. Counted from cysteine to phenylalanine, this CDR3 has 13 amino acids. Just CDR3 DNA is preserved here, 39 bases in frame from base 1. The junction shows trimming of 6 bases on V and 13 bases on J, and the gene matches do not reach 8 bases of it. Reading the germline V gene gives CDR1 MDHEN and CDR2 SYDVKM. Sequenced material: PBMCs, mostly from graft donor cells, taken 360 days after TCRalphabeta/CD19-depleted stem cell transplant. The TCR sequence derives from a male patient under 10 years old who had a stem cell transplant for acute lymphoblastic leukemia, so the T cells may come from the graft donor. The rearrangement joined TRBV28 to TRBJ2-3; TRBD2 fits 12 bases in the junction. At the DNA level, the sequence is TGTGCCAGCAGCCGAGGACTAGCGGGATCGAAGTATTTT. Translation gives CASSRGLAGSKYF. With the portions outside the CDR3 filled from the reference TRBV28 and TRBJ2-3 genes, the complete variable region becomes DVKVTQSSRYLVKRTGEKVFLECVQDMDHENMFWYRQDPGLGLRLIYFSYDVKMKEKGDIPEGYSVSREKKERFSLILESASTNQTSMYLCASSRGLAGSKYFGPGTRLTVL.